The clone carrying this T cell receptor (beta chain) appeared a single time. No antigen is known for it. Germline CDR1 LGHNA, CDR2 YNFKEQ. Between the trimmed V and J ends, which lost 0 bases and 4 bases, there was a span of 8 bases. The CDR3 is made up of 14 amino acids. The entry originates in a study of T cells in Graves' hyperthyroidism and ophthalmopathy. Study results and caveats: In blood, most of the thyroid clonotypes expanded above 0.001 were also present.

Reasons for excluding patients were uncontrolled infection, other autoimmune disease, pregnancy or lactation. It was RNA transcripts that yielded the amplified TCR beta CDR3 regions. An initial round of RT-PCR targeting the TCR CDR3 relied on the HTBI primer set. TCRdb reanalysed the multiplex PCR reads using MiXCR and keeps one entry per CDR3 protein. There are hundreds of thousands of distinct CDR3 sequences in the sample; about 35% occur only once, and more than 25% lies in the top ten. The sequence came from a woman aged 40 to 50 with Graves' hyperthyroidism. This chain joins TRBV4-2 and TRBJ2-3, with D perhaps TRBD1 (5 bases). Sequencing used blood. CDR3 region: CASSQEVGPDTQYF. The CDR3 bases are TGTGCCAGCAGCCAAGAAGTGGGGCCAGATACGCAGTATTTT.